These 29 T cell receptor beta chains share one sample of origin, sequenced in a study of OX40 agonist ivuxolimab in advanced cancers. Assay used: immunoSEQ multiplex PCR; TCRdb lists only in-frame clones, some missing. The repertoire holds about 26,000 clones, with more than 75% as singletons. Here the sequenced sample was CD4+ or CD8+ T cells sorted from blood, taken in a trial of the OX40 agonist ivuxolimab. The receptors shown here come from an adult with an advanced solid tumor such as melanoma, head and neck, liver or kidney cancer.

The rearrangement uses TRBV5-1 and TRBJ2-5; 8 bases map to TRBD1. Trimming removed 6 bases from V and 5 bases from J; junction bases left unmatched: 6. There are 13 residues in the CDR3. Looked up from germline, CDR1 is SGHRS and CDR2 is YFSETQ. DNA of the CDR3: TGCGCCAGCACTCAGCAGGGGGCGGAGACCCAGTACTTC. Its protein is CASTQQGAETQYF. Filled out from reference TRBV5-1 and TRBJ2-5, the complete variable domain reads KAGVTQTPRYLIKTRGQQVTLSCSPISGHRSVSWYQQTPGQGLQFLFEYFSETQRNKGNFPGRFSGRQFSNSRSEMNVSTLELGDSALYLCASTQQGAETQYFGPGTRLLVL.

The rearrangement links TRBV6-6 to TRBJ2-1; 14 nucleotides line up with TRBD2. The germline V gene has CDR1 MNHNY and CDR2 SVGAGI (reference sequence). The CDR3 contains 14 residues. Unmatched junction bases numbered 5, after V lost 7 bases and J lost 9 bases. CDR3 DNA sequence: TGTGCCAGCACCGGACTAGCGGGAGGCGGTGAGCAGTTCTTC. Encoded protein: CASTGLAGGGEQFF.

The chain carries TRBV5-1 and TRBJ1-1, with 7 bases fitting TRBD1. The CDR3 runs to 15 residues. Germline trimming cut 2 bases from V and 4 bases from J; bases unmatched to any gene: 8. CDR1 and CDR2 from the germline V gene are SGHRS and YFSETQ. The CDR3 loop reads CASSLGTEVFTEAFF. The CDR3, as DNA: TGCGCCAGCAGCTTAGGGACAGAGGTTTTCACTGAAGCTTTCTTT.

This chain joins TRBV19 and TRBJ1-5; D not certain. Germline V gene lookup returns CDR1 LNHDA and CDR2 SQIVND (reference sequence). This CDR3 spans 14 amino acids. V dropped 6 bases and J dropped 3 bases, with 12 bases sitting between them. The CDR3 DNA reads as TGTGCCAGTAGCCACGTGGGGTCCAATCAGCCCCAGCATTTT. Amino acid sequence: CASSHVGSNQPQHF. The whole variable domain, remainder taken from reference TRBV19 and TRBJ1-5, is DGGITQSPKYLFRKEGQNVTLSCEQNLNHDAMYWYRQDPGQGLRLIYYSQIVNDFQKGDIAEGYSVSREKKESFPLTVTSAQKNPTAFYLCASSHVGSNQPQHFGDGTRLSIL.

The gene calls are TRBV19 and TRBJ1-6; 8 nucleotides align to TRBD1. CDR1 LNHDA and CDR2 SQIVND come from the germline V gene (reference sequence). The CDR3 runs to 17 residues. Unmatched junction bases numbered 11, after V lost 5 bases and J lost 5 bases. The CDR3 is CASSLRQGPLDNSPLHF. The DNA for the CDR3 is TGTGCCAGTAGTTTACGACAGGGGCCCCTCGATAATTCACCCCTCCACTTT.

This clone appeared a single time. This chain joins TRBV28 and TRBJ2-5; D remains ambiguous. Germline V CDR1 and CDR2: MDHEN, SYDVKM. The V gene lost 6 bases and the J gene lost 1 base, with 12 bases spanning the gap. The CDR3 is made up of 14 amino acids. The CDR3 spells CASSPGRIQETQYF. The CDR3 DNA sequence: TGTGCCAGCAGCCCCGGACGGATCCAAGAGACCCAGTACTTC.

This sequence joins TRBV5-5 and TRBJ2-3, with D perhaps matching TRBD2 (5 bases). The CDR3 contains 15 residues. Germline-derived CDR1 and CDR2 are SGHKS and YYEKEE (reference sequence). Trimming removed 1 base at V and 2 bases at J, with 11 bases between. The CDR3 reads CASSLFSGPTDTQYF. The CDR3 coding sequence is TGTGCCAGCAGCTTGTTCAGCGGCCCCACAGATACGCAGTATTTT.

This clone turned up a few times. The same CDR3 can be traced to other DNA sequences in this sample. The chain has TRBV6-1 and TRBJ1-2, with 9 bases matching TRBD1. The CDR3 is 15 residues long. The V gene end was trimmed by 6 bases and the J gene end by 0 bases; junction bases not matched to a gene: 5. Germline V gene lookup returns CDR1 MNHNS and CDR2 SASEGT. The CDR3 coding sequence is TGTGCCAGCAGGCTCGGACAGGGGCCTAACTATGGCTACACCTTC. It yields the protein CASRLGQGPNYGYTF.

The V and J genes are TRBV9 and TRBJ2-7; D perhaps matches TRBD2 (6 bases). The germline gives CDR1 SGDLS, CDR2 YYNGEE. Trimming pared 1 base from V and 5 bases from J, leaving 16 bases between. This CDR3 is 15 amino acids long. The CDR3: CASSVSGDLLDEQYF. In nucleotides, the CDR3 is TGTGCCAGCAGCGTATCGGGGGACCTTCTAGACGAGCAGTACTTC. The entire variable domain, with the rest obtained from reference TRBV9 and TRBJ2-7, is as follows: DSGVTQTPKHLITATGQRVTLRCSPRSGDLSVYWYQQSLDQGLQFLIQYYNGEERAKGNILERFSAQQFPDLHSELNLSSLELGDSALYFCASSVSGDLLDEQYFGPGTRLTVT.

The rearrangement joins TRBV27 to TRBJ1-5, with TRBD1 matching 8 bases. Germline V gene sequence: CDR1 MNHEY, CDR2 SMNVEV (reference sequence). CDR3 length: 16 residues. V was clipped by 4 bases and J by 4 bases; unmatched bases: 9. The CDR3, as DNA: TGTGCCAGCAGTTCCTCCGGGACAGGAACTAATCAGCCCCAGCATTTT. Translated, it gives CASSSSGTGTNQPQHF.

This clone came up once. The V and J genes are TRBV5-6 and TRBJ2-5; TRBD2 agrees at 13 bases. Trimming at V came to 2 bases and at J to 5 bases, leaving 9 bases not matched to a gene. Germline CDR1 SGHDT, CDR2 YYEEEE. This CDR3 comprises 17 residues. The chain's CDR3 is CASSFGLAGAEGETQYF. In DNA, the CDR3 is TGTGCCAGCAGCTTCGGACTAGCGGGGGCCGAAGGTGAGACCCAGTACTTC.

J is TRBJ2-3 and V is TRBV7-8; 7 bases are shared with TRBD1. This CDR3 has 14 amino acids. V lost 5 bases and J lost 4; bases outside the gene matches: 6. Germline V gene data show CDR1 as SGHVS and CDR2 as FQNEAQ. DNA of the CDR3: TGTGCCAGCAGCCGAACAGGGGCCTCAGATACGCAGTATTTT. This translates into CASSRTGASDTQYF.

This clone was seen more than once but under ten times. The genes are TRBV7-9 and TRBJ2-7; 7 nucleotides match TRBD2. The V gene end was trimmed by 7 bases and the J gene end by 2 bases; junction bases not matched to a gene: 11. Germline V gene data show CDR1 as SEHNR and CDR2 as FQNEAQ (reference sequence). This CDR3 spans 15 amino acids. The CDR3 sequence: CASTLTTSEPYEQYF. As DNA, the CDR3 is TGTGCCAGCACCCTAACCACTAGCGAACCCTACGAGCAGTACTTC. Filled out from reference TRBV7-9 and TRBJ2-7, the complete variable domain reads DTGVSQNPRHKITKRGQNVTFRCDPISEHNRLYWYRQTLGQGPEFLTYFQNEAQLEKSRLLSDRFSAERPKGSFSTLEIQRTEQGDSAMYLCASTLTTSEPYEQYFGPGTRLTVT.

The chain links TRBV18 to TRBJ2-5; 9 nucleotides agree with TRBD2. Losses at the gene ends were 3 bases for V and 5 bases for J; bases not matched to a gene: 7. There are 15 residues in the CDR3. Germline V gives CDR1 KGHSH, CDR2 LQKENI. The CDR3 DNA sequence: TGTGCCAGCTCACCCCTAACAAGCGGGGGGGAGACCCAGTACTTC. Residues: CASSPLTSGGETQYF.

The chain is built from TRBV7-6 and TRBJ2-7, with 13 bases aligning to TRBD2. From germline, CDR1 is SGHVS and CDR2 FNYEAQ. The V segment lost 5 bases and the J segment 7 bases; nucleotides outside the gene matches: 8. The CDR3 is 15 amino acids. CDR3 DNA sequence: TGTGCCAGCAGCCGCGGACTAGCGGGAGTGCAGGAGCAGTACTTC. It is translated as CASSRGLAGVQEQYF.

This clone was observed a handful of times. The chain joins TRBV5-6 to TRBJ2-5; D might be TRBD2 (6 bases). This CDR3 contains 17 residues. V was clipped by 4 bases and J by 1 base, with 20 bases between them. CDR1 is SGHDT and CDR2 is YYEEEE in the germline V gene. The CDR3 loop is CASSLYGTGLGQETQYF. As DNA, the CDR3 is TGTGCCAGCAGCCTGTACGGGACTGGGCTTGGCCAAGAGACCCAGTACTTC.

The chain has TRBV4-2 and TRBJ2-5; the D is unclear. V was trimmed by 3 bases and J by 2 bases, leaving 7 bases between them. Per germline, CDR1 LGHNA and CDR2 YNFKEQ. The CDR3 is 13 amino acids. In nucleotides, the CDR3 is TGTGCCAGCAGCCATAGTGGGCAAGAGACCCAGTACTTC. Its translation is CASSHSGQETQYF.

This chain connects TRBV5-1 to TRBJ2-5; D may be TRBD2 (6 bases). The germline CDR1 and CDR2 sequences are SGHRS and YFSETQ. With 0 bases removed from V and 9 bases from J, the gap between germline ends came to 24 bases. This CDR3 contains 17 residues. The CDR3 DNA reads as TGCGCCAGCAGCTTGGCCCCTTTATTGACGGGAGTAGTCGCCCAGTACTTC. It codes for CASSLAPLLTGVVAQYF.

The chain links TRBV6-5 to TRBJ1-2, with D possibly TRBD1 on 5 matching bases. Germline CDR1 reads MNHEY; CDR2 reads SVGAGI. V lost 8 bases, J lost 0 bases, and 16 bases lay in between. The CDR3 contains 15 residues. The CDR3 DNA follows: TGTGCCAGCCGAGCGGACCAGGGCGCTAACTATGGCTACACCTTC. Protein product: CASRADQGANYGYTF.

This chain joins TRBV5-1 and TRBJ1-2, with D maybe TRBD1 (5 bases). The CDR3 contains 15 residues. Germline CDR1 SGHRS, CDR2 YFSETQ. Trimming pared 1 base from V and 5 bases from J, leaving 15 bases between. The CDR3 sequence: CASSLYGAGDYGYTF. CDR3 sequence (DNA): TGCGCCAGCAGCTTGTATGGGGCTGGGGATTATGGCTACACCTTC.

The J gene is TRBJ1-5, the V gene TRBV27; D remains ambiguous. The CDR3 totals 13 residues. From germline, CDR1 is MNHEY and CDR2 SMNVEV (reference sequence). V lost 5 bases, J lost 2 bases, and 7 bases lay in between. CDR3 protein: CASSHEGNQPQHF. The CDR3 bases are TGTGCCAGCAGTCACGAGGGCAATCAGCCCCAGCATTTT.

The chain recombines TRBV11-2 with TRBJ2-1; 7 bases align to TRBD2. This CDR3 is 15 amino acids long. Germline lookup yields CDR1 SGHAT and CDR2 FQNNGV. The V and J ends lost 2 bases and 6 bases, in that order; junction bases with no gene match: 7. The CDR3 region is CASSLSAGVANEQFF. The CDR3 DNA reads TGTGCCAGCAGCTTATCGGCGGGAGTGGCCAATGAGCAGTTCTTC.

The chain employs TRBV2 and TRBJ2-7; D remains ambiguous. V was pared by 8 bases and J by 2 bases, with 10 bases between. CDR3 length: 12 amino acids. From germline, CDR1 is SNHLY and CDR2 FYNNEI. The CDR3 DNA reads TGTGCCAGCGGCGGCGGCGCCTACGAGCAGTACTTC. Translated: CASGGGAYEQYF.

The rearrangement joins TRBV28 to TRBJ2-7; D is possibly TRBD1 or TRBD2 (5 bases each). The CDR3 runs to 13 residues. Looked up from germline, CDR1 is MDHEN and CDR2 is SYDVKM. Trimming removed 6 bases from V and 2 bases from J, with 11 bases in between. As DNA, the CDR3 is TGTGCCAGCAGGACCGGGACCGCCTACGAGCAGTACTTC. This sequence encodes CASRTGTAYEQYF.

Here the CDR3 DNA reads TGTGCCAGCAGCTTGGGACTGCGGGGTATCACAGATACGCAGTATTTT. It codes for CASSLGLRGITDTQYF. The J gene is TRBJ2-3, the V gene TRBV5-8; a possible D gene is TRBD2 (6 bases). There are 16 residues in the CDR3. Trimming took off 0 bases at V and 2 bases at J, with 13 bases between the two ends. Germline V CDR1 and CDR2: SGHTS, YDEGEE.

CDR3 sequence (DNA): TGTGCCAGCAGCTTAGGGTTTTATCAGCCCCAGCATTTT. As protein: CASSLGFYQPQHF. The rearrangement uses TRBV11-2 and TRBJ1-5; D is ambiguous. The CDR3 consists of 13 residues. With 1 base removed from V and 5 bases from J, the gap between germline ends came to 6 bases. In germline, CDR1 is SGHAT, CDR2 FQNNGV.

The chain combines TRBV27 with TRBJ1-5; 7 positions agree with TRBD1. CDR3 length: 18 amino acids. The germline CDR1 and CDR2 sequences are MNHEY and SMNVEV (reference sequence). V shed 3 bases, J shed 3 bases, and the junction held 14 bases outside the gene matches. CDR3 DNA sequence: TGTGCCAGCAGTTTTCTCACCTCAGGGGGTCTTTACAATCAGCCCCAGCATTTT. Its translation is CASSFLTSGGLYNQPQHF.

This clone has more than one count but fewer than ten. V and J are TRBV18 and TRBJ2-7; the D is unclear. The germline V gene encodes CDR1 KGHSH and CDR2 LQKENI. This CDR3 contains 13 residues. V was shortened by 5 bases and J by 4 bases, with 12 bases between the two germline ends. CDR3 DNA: TGTGCCAGCTCAGGCGGACCCTCTTACGAGCAGTACTTC. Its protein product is CASSGGPSYEQYF.

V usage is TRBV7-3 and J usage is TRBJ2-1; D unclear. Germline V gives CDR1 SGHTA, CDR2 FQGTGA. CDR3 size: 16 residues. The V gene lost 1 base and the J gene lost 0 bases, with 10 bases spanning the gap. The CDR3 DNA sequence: TGTGCCAGCAGCTTAATTGACGGTACCTCCTACAATGAGCAGTTCTTC. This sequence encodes CASSLIDGTSYNEQFF.